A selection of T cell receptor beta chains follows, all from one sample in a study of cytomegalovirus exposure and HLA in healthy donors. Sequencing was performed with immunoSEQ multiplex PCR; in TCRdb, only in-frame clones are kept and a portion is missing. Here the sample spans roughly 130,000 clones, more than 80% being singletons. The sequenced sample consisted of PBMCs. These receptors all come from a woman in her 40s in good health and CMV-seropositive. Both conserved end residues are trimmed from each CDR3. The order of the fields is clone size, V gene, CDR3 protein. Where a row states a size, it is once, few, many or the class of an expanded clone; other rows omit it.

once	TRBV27	ASSLIQGADIQY
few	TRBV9	ASSGDSLNTEAF
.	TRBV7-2	ASSPRRGTGLWVTEAF
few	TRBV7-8	ASSLASVSDTQY
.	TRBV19	ASNPGHIGTITYGYT
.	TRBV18	ASSPLAGGPSYEQY
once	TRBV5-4	ASSLRTGREKLF
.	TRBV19	ASSIGEQGDKGYT
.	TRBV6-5	ASSYSWGEVTGELF
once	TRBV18	ASSPGQDPEAF
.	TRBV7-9	ASSRTGLASPLH
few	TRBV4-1	ASSPQYTGELF
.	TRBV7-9	ASKTGLPSYNEQF
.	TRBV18	ASSPDRANTEAF
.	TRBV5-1	ASSGDGRPLYEQY
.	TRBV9	ASSVAVLGGASTDTQY
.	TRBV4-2	ASSQDLGRTAINYEQY
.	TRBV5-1	ASSTSGGEAF
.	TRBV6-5	ASTTPGQETQY
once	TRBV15	ATSIAWQGTTNEKLF
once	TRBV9	ASSGTNNSPLH
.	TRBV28	ASSRPQTVSGNTIY
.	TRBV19	ASSLVLTGGMNTEAF
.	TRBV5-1	ASRRGGADNEQF
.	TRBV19	ASSIDTQNTGELF
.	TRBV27	ASSFRTTSGRASSYNEQF
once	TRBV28	ASSSWIAGVYEQY
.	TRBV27	ASRVDRDLYNEQF
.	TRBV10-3	AISESGLPGGPDTQY
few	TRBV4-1	ASSQASGGVETQY
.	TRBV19	ASRGLAGGSSEQY